This passage covers 6 T cell receptor beta chains from one sample sequenced in a study of blood T cell repertoires in COVID-19. Only in-frame clones appear in the TCRdb table, and some are missing; sequencing was by immunoSEQ multiplex PCR. The sample lists about 160,000 clones, about nine tenths seen once, with about 4.8% in the top ten. Sequenced material: peripheral blood. All receptors come from a man in his thirties or forties with COVID-19, enrolled during active disease.

The rearrangement uses TRBV7-2 and TRBJ2-1, with D maybe TRBD2 (5 bases). Germline assignment: CDR1 SGHTA and CDR2 FQGNSA. Trimming stripped 1 base from V and 2 bases from J, with 9 bases between. The CDR3 has 15 residues. This CDR3 is CASSLGTGPYNEQFF. The CDR3 nucleotides are TGTGCCAGCAGCTTAGGGACTGGACCCTACAATGAGCAGTTCTTC. Together with reference TRBV7-2 and TRBJ2-1, the CDR3 gives the full variable domain: GAGVSQSPSNKVTEKGKDVELRCDPISGHTALYWYRQSLGQGLEFLIYFQGNSAPDKSGLPSDRFSAERTGGSVSTLTIQRTQQEDSAVYLCASSLGTGPYNEQFFGPGTRLTVL.

The rearrangement links TRBV6-2 or TRBV6-3 to TRBJ2-3; unclear D gene. This CDR3 has 12 residues. CDR1 MNHEY and CDR2 SVGEGT come from the germline V gene. Trimming pared 6 bases from V and 6 bases from J, leaving 10 bases between. This chain's CDR3 is CASSPQWDTQYF. Here the CDR3 DNA reads TGTGCCAGCAGCCCCCAGTGGGATACGCAGTATTTT.

The V call is TRBV11-1, the J call TRBJ2-1, with 8 nucleotides matching TRBD2. There are 16 residues in the CDR3. Trimming cost V 4 bases and J 7 bases; bases outside gene matches: 12. Germline V CDR1 and CDR2: SGHAT, FQDESV (reference sequence). CDR3 in DNA: TGTGCCAGCAGCTCCCAGACTAGCGCCCTCGCGAATGAGCAGTTCTTC. It specifies CASSSQTSALANEQFF.

The V call is TRBV9, the J call TRBJ2-7, with 8 bases that match TRBD2. Germline-derived CDR1 and CDR2 are SGDLS and YYNGEE. The CDR3 covers 17 residues. V was pared by 2 bases and J by 0 bases, with 10 bases of the junction left unmatched. Written as DNA, the CDR3 is TGTGCCAGCAGCGTCGGGCGGGGGGCCCCGAGCTCCTACGAGCAGTACTTC. Translation: CASSVGRGAPSSYEQYF.

The J gene is TRBJ2-1, the V gene TRBV7-9; TRBD1 is a possible D gene (6 bases). Germline V gene sequence: CDR1 SEHNR, CDR2 FQNEAQ (reference sequence). The germline V and J ends were trimmed by 2 bases and 15 bases, with 11 bases remaining between them. The CDR3 has 11 residues. The CDR3 DNA reads TGTGCCAGCAGCTTAAGGGGGAATACGTTCTTC. This sequence encodes CASSLRGNTFF.

V usage is TRBV9 and J usage is TRBJ2-5; 9 bases fit TRBD2. J was trimmed by 4 bases and V by 5 bases; bases with no gene match: 12. Germline V gene lookup returns CDR1 SGDLS and CDR2 YYNGEE. CDR3 size: 16 residues. Here the CDR3 DNA reads TGTGCCAGCAGTTCATCAGGAGCGGGAGGAGGAGAGACCCAGTACTTC. Encoded protein: CASSSSGAGGGETQYF. Variable domain in full (rest from reference TRBV9 and TRBJ2-5): DSGVTQTPKHLITATGQRVTLRCSPRSGDLSVYWYQQSLDQGLQFLIQYYNGEERAKGNILERFSAQQFPDLHSELNLSSLELGDSALYFCASSSSGAGGGETQYFGPGTRLLVL.